Detailed here is one T cell receptor beta chain. Other DNA sequences within the sample encode an identical CDR3. CDR1 SGDLS and CDR2 YYNGEE come from the germline V gene. Deletions cut 0 bases from V and 5 bases from J, with 9 bases between. The CDR3 is 14 amino acids. As processed by the authors: Reference gene primers were amplified, and this amplification served to estimate nucleated cell counts. Produced via immunoSEQ multiplex PCR; TCRdb's table is partial and in-frame only. V and J calls and clone size are given by that table; D and trimming were obtained from the DNA. The table shows fewer than 85,000 clones, with 83% occurring only once. This sample is drawn from a study of blood T cell repertoires in COVID-19. Study-level information: The analysed material was cDNA or gDNA that came from T cells, B-cell-depleted T cells, or PBMCs.

This TCR came from a woman aged 55-75 years with acute or convalescent COVID-19. Sequencing was carried out using peripheral blood. The chain is built from TRBV9 and TRBJ2-1, with D hard to call. The CDR3 DNA follows: TGTGCCAGCAGCGTAGGCCTAGGAGACAATGAGCAGTTCTTC. Amino acid sequence: CASSVGLGDNEQFF.